This is a list of T cell receptor beta chains from one sample in a study of technical replicates of blood from a few donors. Libraries were prepared by immunoSEQ multiplex PCR; TCRdb keeps only in-frame clonotypes and omits some of them. The sample has 60,000 to 80,000 clones, 92% seen once; the top ten hold approximately 0.39%. Sequencing was done on a sample of T cells isolated from PBMCs. Source of these receptors: a human donor in good health. Each CDR3 is given with its conserved first and last residue. A D gene is named only where the DNA matches it firmly. The size of a clone is reported for some rows only, either as once, few or many, or as a class for expanded clones.

>-|15|TRBJ1-5|-|TRBV27
TGTGCCAGCAGAATAGTTGGGGGCGGCAATCAGCCCCAGCATTTT
CASRIVGGGNQPQHF
>TRBD1|14|TRBJ2-4|-|TRBV4-2
TGTGCCAGCAGCCAAGTCCAGGGGGAAAACATTCAGTACTTC
CASSQVQGENIQYF
>TRBD1|15|TRBJ2-1|-|TRBV5-1
TGCGCCAGCAGGTCCGGGACAGGGGCCTACAATGAGCAGTTCTTC
CASRSGTGAYNEQFF
>-|13|TRBJ1-5|-|TRBV19
TGTGCCAGTAGTATTAGCTGGGGCCAGCCCCAGCATTTT
CASSISWGQPQHF
>TRBD2|17|TRBJ2-7|-|TRBV13
TGTGCCAGCAGCTTTAGGAATAGCGGGAGAAAAACCTACGAGCAGTACTTC
CASSFRNSGRKTYEQYF
>TRBD2|14|TRBJ2-1|-|TRBV6-5
TGTGCCAGCAGGGCTCGGACTAGTTTCCATGAGCAGTTCTTC
CASRARTSFHEQFF
>TRBD2|18|TRBJ2-1|-|TRBV27
TGTGCCAGCAGTTCCCTATGGGTTAGCGGGAATCATCTCAATGAGCAGTTCTTC
CASSSLWVSGNHLNEQFF
>TRBD1|15|TRBJ2-5|once|TRBV6-6
TGTGCCAGCAGAAATTGGGACAGGGAGAGGGAGACCCAGTACTTC
CASRNWDRERETQYF
>TRBD1|13|TRBJ1-2|-|TRBV19
TGTGCCAGTACCCCGACAGGGACATATGGCTACACCTTC
CASTPTGTYGYTF
>-|15|TRBJ1-5|-|TRBV6-1
TGTGCCAGCAGTGAATATGGCTTTAGCAATCAGCCCCAGCATTTT
CASSEYGFSNQPQHF
>TRBD2|13|TRBJ2-5|-|TRBV5-1
TGCGCCAGCAGCGGGGGGGGGAGAGAGACCCAGTACTTC
CASSGGGRETQYF
>TRBD1|14|TRBJ1-1|-|TRBV5-8
TGTGCCAGCAGCAAGGACAGGGTAGACACTGAAGCTTTCTTT
CASSKDRVDTEAFF
>TRBD1|15|TRBJ2-1|-|TRBV19
TGTGCCAGTAGTATTGCGGGACAGGGGTTCAATGAGCAGTTCTTC
CASSIAGQGFNEQFF
>TRBD1|13|TRBJ2-5|-|TRBV6-5
TGTGCCGTTACAGGGGGCGCATGGGAGACCCAGTACTTC
CAVTGGAWETQYF
>-|14|TRBJ1-5|-|TRBV5-1
TGCGCCAGCAGCTTGGAACAGGGAGATCAGCCCCAGCATTTT
CASSLEQGDQPQHF
>-|19|TRBJ1-4|-|TRBV2
TGTGCCAGCAGCGATCCTGAGAGCAGCGCGAGGCATCCTCGGGAAAAACTGTTTTTT
CASSDPESSARHPREKLFF
>TRBD1|13|TRBJ2-7|-|TRBV27
TGTGCCAGCAGTTTGGGACAGTCCTACGAGCAGTACTTC
CASSLGQSYEQYF
>-|13|TRBJ2-3|-|TRBV5-4
TGTGCCAGCAGTTCTAGCGGCACAGATACGCAGTATTTT
CASSSSGTDTQYF
>-|15|TRBJ1-2|-|TRBV6-5
TGTGCCAGCAGTTACTCAGGGGGATTGAACTATGGCTACACCTTC
CASSYSGGLNYGYTF
>-|13|TRBJ2-7|-|TRBV30
TGTGCCTGGAGTGTGCGGGCCTGGGACGAGCAGTACTTC
CAWSVRAWDEQYF
>TRBD1|14|TRBJ1-4|-|TRBV28
TGTGCCAGCCTTCCGGACAGGGGCCCCAGGAGACTGTTTTTT
CASLPDRGPRRLFF
>-|11|TRBJ2-1|once|TRBV19
TGTGCCAGTGGGGCTTCAATGGAGCAGTTCTTC
CASGASMEQFF
>-|13|TRBJ1-1|-|TRBV29-1
TGCAGCGTTGATTTGGCGGAGAACACTGAAGCTTTCTTT
CSVDLAENTEAFF
>-|14|TRBJ1-5|-|TRBV5-8
TGTGCCAGCAGCTTGGAGGGGGTGGGGCAGCCCCAGCATTTT
CASSLEGVGQPQHF
>TRBD1|16|TRBJ2-1|-|TRBV4-3
TGCGCCAGCAGCCAAGGGGACAGGAGCTCCTACAATGAGCAGTTCTTC
CASSQGDRSSYNEQFF
>-|13|TRBJ1-1|-|TRBV5-6
TGTGCCAGCTTGTTCCGGAGGAACACTGAAGCTTTCTTT
CASLFRRNTEAFF
>-|14|TRBJ2-1|-|TRBV7-9
TGTGCCAGCAGCTTAGCGGGAGTGAGGAATGAGCAGTTCTTC
CASSLAGVRNEQFF
>-|14|TRBJ2-6|-|TRBV5-4
TGTGCCAGCAGACAGCACTCTGGGGCCAACGTCCTGACTTTC
CASRQHSGANVLTF
>-|16|TRBJ1-2|-|TRBV30
TGTGCCTGGAGTCTCAACGGAGGGGTCTATTTGGAGGGCTACACCTTC
CAWSLNGGVYLEGYTF
>-|15|TRBJ1-5|-|TRBV4-1
TGCGCCAGCAGCCAAGATGAGGGACTCAATCAGCCCCAGCATTTT
CASSQDEGLNQPQHF
>-|14|TRBJ2-7|-|TRBV6-5
TGTGCCAGCAGTTACACAGGGCCCTCCTACGAGCAGTACTTC
CASSYTGPSYEQYF
>-|15|TRBJ1-2|-|TRBV4-1
TGCGCCAGCAGCCAAGATATGTCCCGGGGGTATGGCTACACCTTC
CASSQDMSRGYGYTF
>TRBD1|12|TRBJ2-5|-|TRBV2
TGTGCCGTACCGGGACAGGCCGAGACCCAGTACTTC
CAVPGQAETQYF
>TRBD2|19|TRBJ2-7|once|TRBV5-1
TGCGCCAGCAGCTTGGGGGCGACTAGCGGGAGTTCGGGAGCTTACGAGCAGTACTTC
CASSLGATSGSSGAYEQYF
>-|15|TRBJ2-7|-|TRBV2
TGTGCCAGCAGTGCCGGGGGAGAGGGGCCCTACGAGCAGTACTTC
CASSAGGEGPYEQYF
>-|13|TRBJ2-5|-|TRBV10-3
TGTGCCATCAGTGAGGCGAGGGGGGAGACCCAGTACTTC
CAISEARGETQYF
>TRBD1|13|TRBJ2-2|-|TRBV6-6
TGTGCCACCGGGGACAGGGCAACCGGGGAGCTGTTTTTT
CATGDRATGELFF
>-|13|TRBJ1-1|-|TRBV5-1
TGCGCCAGCAGCTCAACAGGGAACACTGAAGCTTTCTTT
CASSSTGNTEAFF
>-|16|TRBJ2-1|-|TRBV11-2
TGTGCCAGCAGCCCCCCGGGGAGGTACATTCCCAATGAGCAGTTCTTC
CASSPPGRYIPNEQFF
>TRBD2|17|TRBJ2-7|-|TRBV7-8
TGTGCCAGCAGCCCCATTATAACTAGCGACGGTTACTACGAGCAGTACTTC
CASSPIITSDGYYEQYF
>TRBD1|15|TRBJ1-1|-|TRBV5-1
TGCGCCAGCAGCGGGGGGACAGGGCTGAACACTGAAGCTTTCTTT
CASSGGTGLNTEAFF
>-|15|TRBJ1-5|-|TRBV5-1
TGCGCCAGCAGCTTGGAACCTACAGGGAATCAGCCCCAGCATTTT
CASSLEPTGNQPQHF
>TRBD1|15|TRBJ1-2|-|TRBV10-3
TGTGCCATCAGAGAACCGGGACAGGGGCCCTATGGCTACACCTTC
CAIREPGQGPYGYTF
>TRBD1|14|TRBJ2-7|-|TRBV6-1
TGTGCCAGCAAGTGGGACAGGGGGATCGACGAGCAGTACTTC
CASKWDRGIDEQYF
>-|19|TRBJ2-1|-|TRBV7-2
TGTGCCAGCAGCCCTCGGGACTCCGTTAGAACGGGGTACTACAATGAGCAGTTCTTC
CASSPRDSVRTGYYNEQFF
>TRBD1|14|TRBJ2-7|-|TRBV2
TGTGCCAGCAGTAGAGGACAGGGAACCTACGAGCAGTACTTC
CASSRGQGTYEQYF
>TRBD2|15|TRBJ2-1|-|TRBV27
TGTGCCAGCAATGACCCTAGCGGCTCTTACAATGAGCAGTTCTTC
CASNDPSGSYNEQFF
>TRBD2|14|TRBJ2-7|-|TRBV28
TGTGCCAGCAGTTTAGCGGGAGGGTCCAACGAGCAGTACTTC
CASSLAGGSNEQYF
>-|12|TRBJ2-7|-|TRBV18
TGTGCCAGCTCATCCCTCTCCTACGAGCAGTACTTC
CASSSLSYEQYF
>-|19|TRBJ2-5|-|TRBV23-1
TGCGCCAGCAGACGCGAACCCCGATTCGAAGGGGCCCTACAAGAGACCCAGTACTTC
CASRREPRFEGALQETQYF
>-|17|TRBJ1-1|-|TRBV5-4
TGTGCCAGCAGCTTGGGACTCACCCATTCTATGAACACTGAAGCTTTCTTT
CASSLGLTHSMNTEAFF
>-|11|TRBJ1-1|once|TRBV30
TGTGCCTGGAGGGAACAGGCAACAGGAATCTTT
CAWREQATGIF
>TRBD2|17|TRBJ2-3|-|TRBV5-4
TGTGCCAGCAGCTTCAGACTAGCGGGAGGAACCACAGATACGCAGTATTTT
CASSFRLAGGTTDTQYF
>TRBD1|15|TRBJ1-5|-|TRBV19
TGTGCCAGTATATCCCAGGGGGGCATTGGTCAGCCCCAGCATTTT
CASISQGGIGQPQHF